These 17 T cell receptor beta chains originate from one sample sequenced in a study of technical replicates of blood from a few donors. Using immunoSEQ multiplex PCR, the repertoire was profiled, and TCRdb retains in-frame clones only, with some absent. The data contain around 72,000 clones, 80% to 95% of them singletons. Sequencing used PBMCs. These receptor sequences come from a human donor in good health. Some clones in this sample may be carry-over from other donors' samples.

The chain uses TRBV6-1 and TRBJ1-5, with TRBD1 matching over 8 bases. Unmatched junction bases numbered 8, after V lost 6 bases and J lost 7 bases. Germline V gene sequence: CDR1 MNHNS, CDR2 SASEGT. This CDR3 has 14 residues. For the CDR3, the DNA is TGTGCCAGCAGCAATACACAGGGGGGACAGCCCCAGCATTTT. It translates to CASSNTQGGQPQHF.

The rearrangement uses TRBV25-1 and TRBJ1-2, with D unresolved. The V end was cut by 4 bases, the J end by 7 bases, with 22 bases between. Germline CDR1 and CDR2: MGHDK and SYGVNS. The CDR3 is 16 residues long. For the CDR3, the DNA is TGTGCCAGCAGTGGGGGAGGAATCACCCAAAGAGGTGGCTACACCTTC. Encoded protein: CASSGGGITQRGGYTF.

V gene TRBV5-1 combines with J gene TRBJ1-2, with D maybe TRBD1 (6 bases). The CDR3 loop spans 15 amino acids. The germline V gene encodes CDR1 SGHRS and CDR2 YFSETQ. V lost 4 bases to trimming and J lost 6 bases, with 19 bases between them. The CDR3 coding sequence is TGCGCCAGCAGCCCGATCTACAGGGATCGGAATGGCTACACCTTC. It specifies CASSPIYRDRNGYTF. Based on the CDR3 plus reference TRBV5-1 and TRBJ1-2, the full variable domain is KAGVTQTPRYLIKTRGQQVTLSCSPISGHRSVSWYQQTPGQGLQFLFEYFSETQRNKGNFPGRFSGRQFSNSRSEMNVSTLELGDSALYLCASSPIYRDRNGYTFGSGTRLTVV.

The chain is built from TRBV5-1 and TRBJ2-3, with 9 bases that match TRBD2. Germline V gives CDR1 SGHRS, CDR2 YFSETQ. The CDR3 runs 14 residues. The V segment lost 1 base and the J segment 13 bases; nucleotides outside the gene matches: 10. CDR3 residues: CASSLNALAGHEYF. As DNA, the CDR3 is TGCGCCAGCAGCTTGAACGCTCTAGCGGGGCATGAGTATTTT.

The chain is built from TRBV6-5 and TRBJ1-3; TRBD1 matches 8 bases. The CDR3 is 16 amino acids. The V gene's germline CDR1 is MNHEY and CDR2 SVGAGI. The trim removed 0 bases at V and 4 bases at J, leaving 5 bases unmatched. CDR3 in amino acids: CASSYSWTGKGNTIYF. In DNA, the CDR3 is TGTGCCAGCAGTTACTCCTGGACAGGGAAAGGAAACACCATATATTTT.

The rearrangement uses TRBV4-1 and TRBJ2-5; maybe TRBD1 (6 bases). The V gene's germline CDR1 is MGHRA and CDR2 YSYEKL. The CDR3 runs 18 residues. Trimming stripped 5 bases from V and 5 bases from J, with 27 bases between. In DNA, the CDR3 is TGCGCCAGCAGCGGCGCTGCGGGCGTTGGGGGCGCCCGGGAGACCCAGTACTTC. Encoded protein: CASSGAAGVGGARETQYF.

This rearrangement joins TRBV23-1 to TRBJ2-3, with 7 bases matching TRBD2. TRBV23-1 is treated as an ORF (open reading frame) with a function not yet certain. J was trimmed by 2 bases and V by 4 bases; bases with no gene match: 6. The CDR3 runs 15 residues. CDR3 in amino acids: CASSRSSGDTDTQYF. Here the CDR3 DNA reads TGCGCCAGCAGTCGTTCTAGCGGAGACACAGATACGCAGTATTTT.

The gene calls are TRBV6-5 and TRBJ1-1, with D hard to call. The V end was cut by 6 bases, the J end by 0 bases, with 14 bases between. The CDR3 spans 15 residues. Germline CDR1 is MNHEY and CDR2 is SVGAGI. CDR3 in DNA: TGTGCCAGCAGCCCGGCGGTGCAGCTGAACACTGAAGCTTTCTTT. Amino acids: CASSPAVQLNTEAFF.

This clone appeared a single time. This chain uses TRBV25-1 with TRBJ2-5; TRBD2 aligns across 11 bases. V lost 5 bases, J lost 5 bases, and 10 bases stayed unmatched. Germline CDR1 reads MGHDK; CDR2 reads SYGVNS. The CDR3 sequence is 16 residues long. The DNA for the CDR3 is TGTGCCAGCAGTCGAGGTAGCGGGGGGGAGTCGGAGACCCAGTACTTC. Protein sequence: CASSRGSGGESETQYF.

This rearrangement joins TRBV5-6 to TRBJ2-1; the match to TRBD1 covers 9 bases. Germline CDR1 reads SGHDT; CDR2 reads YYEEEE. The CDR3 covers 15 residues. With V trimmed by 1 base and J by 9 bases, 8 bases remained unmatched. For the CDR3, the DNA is TGTGCCAGCAGCTTGTTCGGGACAGGGCTAGGTGAGCAGTTCTTC. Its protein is CASSLFGTGLGEQFF.

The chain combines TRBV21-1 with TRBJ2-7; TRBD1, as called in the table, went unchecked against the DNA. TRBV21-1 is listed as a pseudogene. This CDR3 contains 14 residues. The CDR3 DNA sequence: TGTGCCAGCAGCTTTGGACAGGGGTTCTACGAGCAGTACTTC. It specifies CASSFGQGFYEQYF.

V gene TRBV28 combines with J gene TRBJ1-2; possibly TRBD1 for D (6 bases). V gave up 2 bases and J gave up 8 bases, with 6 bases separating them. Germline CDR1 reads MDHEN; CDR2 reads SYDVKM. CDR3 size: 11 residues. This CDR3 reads CASSLGGGYTF. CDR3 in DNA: TGTGCCAGCAGTTTAGGGGGCGGCTACACCTTC.

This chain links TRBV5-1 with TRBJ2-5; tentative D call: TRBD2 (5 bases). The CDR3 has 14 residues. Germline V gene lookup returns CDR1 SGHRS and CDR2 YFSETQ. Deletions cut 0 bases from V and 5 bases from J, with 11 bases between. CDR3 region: CASSLAEGRETQYF. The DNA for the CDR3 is TGCGCCAGCAGCTTGGCCGAGGGAAGGGAGACCCAGTACTTC.

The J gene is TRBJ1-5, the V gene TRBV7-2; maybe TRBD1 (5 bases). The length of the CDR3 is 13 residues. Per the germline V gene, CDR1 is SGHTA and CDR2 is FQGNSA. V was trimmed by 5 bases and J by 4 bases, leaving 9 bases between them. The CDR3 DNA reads TGTGCCAGCAGCCCAGGGTGGAATCAGCCCCAGCATTTT. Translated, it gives CASSPGWNQPQHF.

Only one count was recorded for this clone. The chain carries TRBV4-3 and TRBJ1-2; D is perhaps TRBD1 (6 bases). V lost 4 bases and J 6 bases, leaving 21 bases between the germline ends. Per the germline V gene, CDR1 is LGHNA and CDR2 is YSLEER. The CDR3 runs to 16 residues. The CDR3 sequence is CASSPSGGGLQNGYTF. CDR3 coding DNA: TGCGCCAGCAGCCCATCCGGGGGGGGCCTACAGAATGGCTACACCTTC.

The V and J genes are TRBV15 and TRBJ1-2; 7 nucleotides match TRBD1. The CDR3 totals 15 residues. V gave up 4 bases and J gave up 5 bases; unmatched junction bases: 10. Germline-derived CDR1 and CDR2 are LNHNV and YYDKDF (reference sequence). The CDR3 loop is CATSISTGQSYGYTF. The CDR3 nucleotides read TGTGCCACCAGCATCTCCACGGGACAGAGTTATGGCTACACCTTC.

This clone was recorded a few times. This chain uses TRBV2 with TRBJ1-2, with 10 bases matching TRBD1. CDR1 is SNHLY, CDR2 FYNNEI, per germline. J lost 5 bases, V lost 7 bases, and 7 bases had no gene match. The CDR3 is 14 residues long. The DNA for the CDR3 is TGTGCCAGCACATTATCGGGACAGGGGTATGGCTACACCTTC. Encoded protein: CASTLSGQGYGYTF.